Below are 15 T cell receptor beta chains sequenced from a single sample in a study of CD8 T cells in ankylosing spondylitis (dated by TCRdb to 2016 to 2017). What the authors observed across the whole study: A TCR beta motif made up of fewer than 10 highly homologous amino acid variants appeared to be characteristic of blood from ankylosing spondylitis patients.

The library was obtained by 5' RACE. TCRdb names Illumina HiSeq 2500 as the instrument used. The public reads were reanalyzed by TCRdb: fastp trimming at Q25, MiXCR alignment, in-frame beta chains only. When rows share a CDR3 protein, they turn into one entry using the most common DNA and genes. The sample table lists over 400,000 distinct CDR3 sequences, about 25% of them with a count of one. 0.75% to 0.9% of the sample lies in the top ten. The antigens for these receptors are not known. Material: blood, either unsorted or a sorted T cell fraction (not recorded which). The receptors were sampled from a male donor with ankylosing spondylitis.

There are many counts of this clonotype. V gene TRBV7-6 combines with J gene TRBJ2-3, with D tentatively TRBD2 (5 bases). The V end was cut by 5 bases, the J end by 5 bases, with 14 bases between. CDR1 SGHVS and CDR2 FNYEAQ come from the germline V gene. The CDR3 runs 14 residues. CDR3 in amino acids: CASSPMRAQDTQYF. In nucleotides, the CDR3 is TGTGCCAGCAGCCCCATGAGGGCCCAAGATACGCAGTATTTT.

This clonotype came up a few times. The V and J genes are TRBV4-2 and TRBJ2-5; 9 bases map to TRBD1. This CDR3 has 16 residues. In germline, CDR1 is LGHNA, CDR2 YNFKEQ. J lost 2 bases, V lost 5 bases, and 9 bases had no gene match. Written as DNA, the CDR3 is TGTGCCAGCAGCGCACAACCGGGACAGGGTCAAGAGACCCAGTACTTC. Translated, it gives CASSAQPGQGQETQYF.

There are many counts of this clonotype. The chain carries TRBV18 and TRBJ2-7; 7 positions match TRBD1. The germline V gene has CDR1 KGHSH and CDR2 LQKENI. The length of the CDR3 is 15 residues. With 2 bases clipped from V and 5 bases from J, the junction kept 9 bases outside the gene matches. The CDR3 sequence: CASSPTLGGQDEQYF. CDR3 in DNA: TGTGCCAGCTCACCAACACTAGGTGGACAGGACGAGCAGTACTTC.

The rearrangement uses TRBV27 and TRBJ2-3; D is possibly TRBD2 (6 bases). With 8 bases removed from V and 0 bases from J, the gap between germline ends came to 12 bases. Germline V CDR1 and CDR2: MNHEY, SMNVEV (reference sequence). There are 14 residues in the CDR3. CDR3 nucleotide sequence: TGTGCCAGCGGGAGGACATTTAGCACAGATACGCAGTATTTT. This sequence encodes CASGRTFSTDTQYF.

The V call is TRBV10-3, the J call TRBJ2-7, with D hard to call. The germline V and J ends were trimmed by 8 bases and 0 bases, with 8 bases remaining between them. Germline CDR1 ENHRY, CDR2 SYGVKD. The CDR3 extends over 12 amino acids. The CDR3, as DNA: TGTGCCATCGGTAGTAGCTCCTACGAGCAGTACGTC. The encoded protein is CAIGSSSYEQYV.

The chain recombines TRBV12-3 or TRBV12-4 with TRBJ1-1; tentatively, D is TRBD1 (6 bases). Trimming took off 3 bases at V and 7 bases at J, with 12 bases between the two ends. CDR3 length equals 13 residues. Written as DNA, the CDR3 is TGTGCCAGCAGTTTTATGGGGGCAGGTGAAGCTTTCTTT. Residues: CASSFMGAGEAFF.

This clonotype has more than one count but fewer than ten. The CDR3 sequence is CASSWDRETLHF. CDR3 coding DNA: TGTGCCAGCAGCTGGGACAGAGAAACCCTCCACTTT. This chain links TRBV7-2 with TRBJ1-6, with TRBD1 identical over 7 bases. V shed 4 bases and J 14 bases; nucleotides not matched to a gene: 5. The length of the CDR3 is 12 residues. The germline CDR1 and CDR2 sequences are SGHTA and FQGNSA. Based on the CDR3 plus reference TRBV7-2 and TRBJ1-6, the full variable domain is GAGVSQSPSNKVTEKGKDVELRCDPISGHTALYWYRQSLGQGLEFLIYFQGNSAPDKSGLPSDRFSAERTGGSVSTLTIQRTQQEDSAVYLCASSWDRETLHFGNGTRLTVT.

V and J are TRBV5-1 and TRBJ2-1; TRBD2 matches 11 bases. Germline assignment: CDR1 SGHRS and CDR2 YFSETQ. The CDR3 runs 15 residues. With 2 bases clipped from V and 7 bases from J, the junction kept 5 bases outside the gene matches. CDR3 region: CASSLVTSGSNEQFF. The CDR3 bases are TGCGCCAGCAGCTTAGTAACTAGCGGGAGTAATGAGCAGTTCTTC. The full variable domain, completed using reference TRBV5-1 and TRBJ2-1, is KAGVTQTPRYLIKTRGQQVTLSCSPISGHRSVSWYQQTPGQGLQFLFEYFSETQRNKGNFPGRFSGRQFSNSRSEMNVSTLELGDSALYLCASSLVTSGSNEQFFGPGTRLTVL.

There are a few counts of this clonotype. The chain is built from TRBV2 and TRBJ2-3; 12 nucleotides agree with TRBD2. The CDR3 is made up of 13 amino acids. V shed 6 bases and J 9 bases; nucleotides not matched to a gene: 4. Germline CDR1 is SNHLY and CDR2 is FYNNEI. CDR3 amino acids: CASSLAGGGTQYF. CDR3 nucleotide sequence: TGTGCCAGCAGCCTAGCGGGAGGGGGGACGCAGTATTTT.

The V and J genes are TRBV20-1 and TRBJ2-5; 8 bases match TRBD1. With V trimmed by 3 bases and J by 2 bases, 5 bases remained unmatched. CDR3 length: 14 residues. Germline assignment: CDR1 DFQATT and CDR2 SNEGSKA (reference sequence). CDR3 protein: CSASPRTGQETQYF. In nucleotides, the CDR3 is TGCAGTGCTAGTCCCAGGACAGGGCAAGAGACCCAGTACTTC.

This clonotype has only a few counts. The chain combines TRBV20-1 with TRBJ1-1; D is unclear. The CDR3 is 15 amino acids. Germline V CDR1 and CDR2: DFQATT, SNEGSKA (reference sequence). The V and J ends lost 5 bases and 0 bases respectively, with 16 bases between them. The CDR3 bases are TGCAGTGCTCATCCCTGGCAGCTCTTGAACACTGAAGCTTTCTTT. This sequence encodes CSAHPWQLLNTEAFF.

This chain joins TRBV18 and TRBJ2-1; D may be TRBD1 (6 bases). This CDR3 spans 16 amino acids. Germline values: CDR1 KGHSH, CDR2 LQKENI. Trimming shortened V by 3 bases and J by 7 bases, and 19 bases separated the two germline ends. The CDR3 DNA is TGTGCCAGCTCACCCCAGCAGGGGTCCTTTCTAAATGAGCAGTTCTTC. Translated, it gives CASSPQQGSFLNEQFF.

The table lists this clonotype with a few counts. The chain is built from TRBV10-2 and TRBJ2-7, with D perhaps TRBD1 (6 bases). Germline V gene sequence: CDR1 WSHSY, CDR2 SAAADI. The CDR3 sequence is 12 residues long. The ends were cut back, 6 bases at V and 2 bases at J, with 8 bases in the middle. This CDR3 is CASRGAAYEQYV. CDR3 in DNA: TGCGCCAGCAGGGGGGCAGCCTACGAGCAGTACGTC.

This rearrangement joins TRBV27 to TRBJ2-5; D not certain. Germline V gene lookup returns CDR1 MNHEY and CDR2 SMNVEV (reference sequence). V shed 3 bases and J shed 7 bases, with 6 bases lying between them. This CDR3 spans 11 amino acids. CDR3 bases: TGTGCCAGCAGTTTGCACGGGACCCAGTACTTC. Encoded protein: CASSLHGTQYF.

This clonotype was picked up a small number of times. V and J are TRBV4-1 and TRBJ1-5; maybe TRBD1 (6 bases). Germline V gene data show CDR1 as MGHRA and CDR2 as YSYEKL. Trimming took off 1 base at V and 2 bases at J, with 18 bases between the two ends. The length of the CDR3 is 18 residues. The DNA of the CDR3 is TGCGCCAGCAGCCAAGGACCCCCTACAGGGTTTGGCAATCAGCCCCAGCATTTT. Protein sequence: CASSQGPPTGFGNQPQHF.